The rows below give T cell receptor beta chains drawn from one sample of a study of OX40 agonist ivuxolimab in advanced cancers. Generated by immunoSEQ multiplex PCR, the TCRdb table keeps only in-frame clones and is missing some. The sample records more than 15,000 clones, 80% being singletons. The sequenced sample was CD4+ or CD8+ T cells sorted from blood, obtained in a trial of the OX40 agonist ivuxolimab. The source is an adult with an advanced solid tumor such as melanoma, head and neck, liver or kidney cancer. The CDR3 runs from the conserved cysteine through the conserved F or W. D genes are given only for firm matches. The listing skips clone size in some rows; elsewhere it reads once, few, many or a size class.

clone_size,d_call,v_call,cdr3_length,j_call,cdr3_nt,cdr3_aa
.,TRBD1,TRBV6-4,14,TRBJ1-1,TGTGCCAGCACCCGGACAGGGGAATCCACTGAAGCTTTCTTT,CASTRTGESTEAFF
.,.,TRBV7-9,13,TRBJ2-7,TGTGCCAGCGAGGACGCCCGGTTCCACGAGCAGTACTTC,CASEDARFHEQYF
.,.,TRBV5-1,14,TRBJ1-1,TGCGCCAGCAGCTTCCGGGGACCCAACACTGAAGCTTTCTTT,CASSFRGPNTEAFF
.,TRBD1,TRBV28,18,TRBJ2-2,TGTGCCAGCAGTTCACCTGGGACAGCCGCTTGGAAAGGCGGGGAGCTGTTTTTT,CASSSPGTAAWKGGELFF
once,TRBD2,TRBV28,15,TRBJ2-7,TGTGCCAGCAGTTTAAGGGAGGGGAGCTCCTACGAGCAGTACTTC,CASSLREGSSYEQYF
.,.,TRBV9,11,TRBJ1-5,TGTGCCAGCGGGGAGGATCAGCCCCAGCATTTT,CASGEDQPQHF
.,.,TRBV2,14,TRBJ1-1,TGTGCCAGCAGTCTGGCCCTTAGGAACACTGAAGCTTTCTTT,CASSLALRNTEAFF
few,.,TRBV15,13,TRBJ2-7,TGTGCCACCGGGCCCGGGACCACGGGCGAGCAGTACTTC,CATGPGTTGEQYF
.,.,TRBV21-1,17,TRBJ1-1,TGTGCCAGCAGCAAGGGGTGGGCACAGGGTATGGACACTGAAGCTTTCTTT,CASSKGWAQGMDTEAFF
.,.,TRBV5-1,15,TRBJ1-1,TGCGCCAGCAGCTTTAACAGGGTCGGGGCCACTGAAGCTTTCTTT,CASSFNRVGATEAFF
.,TRBD1,TRBV29-1,15,TRBJ2-7,TGCAGCGTTGAAGATCAGGGACAGGGTAATTACGAGCAGTACTTC,CSVEDQGQGNYEQYF
.,.,TRBV4-1,12,TRBJ1-4,TGCGCCAGCAGCCAGAAGACAGGAGGACTGTTTTTT,CASSQKTGGLFF
.,.,TRBV19,15,TRBJ2-1,TGTGCCAGTACCCTAGGTACTACGGGATACAATGAGCAGTTCTTC,CASTLGTTGYNEQFF
once,.,TRBV5-5,15,TRBJ1-1,TGTGCCAGCACGAAATCAGGGTCCTCGAACACTGAAGCTTTCTTT,CASTKSGSSNTEAFF
.,TRBD2,TRBV10-1,15,TRBJ2-7,TGCGCCAGCAGCCCCGGGACTAGCGGAGTCTACGAGCAGTACTTC,CASSPGTSGVYEQYF
.,.,TRBV6-4,13,TRBJ1-1,TGTGCCAGCAGTGAATCGGGGGGCACTGAAGCTTTCTTT,CASSESGGTEAFF
.,.,TRBV6-5,14,TRBJ1-1,TGTGCCAGCAGTTACGTGCCGGAGAACACTGAAGCTTTCTTT,CASSYVPENTEAFF
.,TRBD1,TRBV4-2,14,TRBJ2-7,TGTGCCAGCAGCCAAAACCCAGGGGGCTACGAGCAGTACTTC,CASSQNPGGYEQYF
.,TRBD1,TRBV12-5,14,TRBJ1-4,TGTGCTAGTGGCTCGGGACAGGGCCATGAAAAACTGTTTTTT,CASGSGQGHEKLFF
.,TRBD1,TRBV30,15,TRBJ2-5,TGTGCCTGGAGTGTACAGGGGTACATCCGAGAGACCCAGTACTTC,CAWSVQGYIRETQYF
.,.,TRBV28,15,TRBJ2-5,TGTGCCAGCAGCTACGTGGCGACCTCAGGGGAGACCCAGTACTTC,CASSYVATSGETQYF
.,.,TRBV7-3,14,TRBJ2-1,TGTGCCAGCAGCTCGGACTTATCCTACAATGAGCAGTTCTTC,CASSSDLSYNEQFF
once,TRBD2,TRBV19,13,TRBJ2-7,TGTGCCAGTAGCGGGACGGGGGGCTACGAGCAGTACTTC,CASSGTGGYEQYF
.,.,TRBV19,18,TRBJ1-2,TGTGCCAGTAGTCCAAGTCTTCGCCAAGAAATACCCAGGGATGGCTACACCTTC,CASSPSLRQEIPRDGYTF
.,.,TRBV2,15,TRBJ2-7,TGTGCCAGCAGTGAAGGGGGGGCAGGCTACTACGAGCAGTACTTC,CASSEGGAGYYEQYF
.,TRBD1,TRBV2,15,TRBJ1-4,TGTGCCAGCAGGGAAGGGACAGGGCGAAATGAAAAACTGTTTTTT,CASREGTGRNEKLFF
.,.,TRBV6-1,13,TRBJ2-1,TGTGCCAGCAGTGGTAGCTCCTACAATGAGCAGTTCTTC,CASSGSSYNEQFF
.,.,TRBV27,16,TRBJ2-3,TGTGCCAGCAGTTTATTAGGGGTCGGAGGCACAGATACGCAGTATTTT,CASSLLGVGGTDTQYF
.,TRBD2,TRBV7-3,15,TRBJ2-7,TGCGCCAGCAGCCAAGGACTAGTCGGGGTCCACGAGCAGTACTTC,CASSQGLVGVHEQYF
.,TRBD1,TRBV4-1,14,TRBJ1-2,TGCGCCAGCAGCCTCCAGGACAGGGGGTATGGCTACACCTTC,CASSLQDRGYGYTF
once,.,TRBV2,13,TRBJ1-5,TGTGCCAGCAGTGCGTGGAGCAATCAGCCCCAGCATTTT,CASSAWSNQPQHF
few,TRBD1,TRBV29-1,13,TRBJ2-2,TGCAGCGTGATAACAGGGGACACCGGGGAGCTGTTTTTT,CSVITGDTGELFF
.,TRBD1,TRBV6-6,16,TRBJ2-5,TGTGCCAGCAGCCCAAGACAGGGCCCAAACCAAGAGACCCAGTACTTC,CASSPRQGPNQETQYF
.,TRBD2,TRBV30,16,TRBJ2-2,TGTGCCTGGACTCTAGCGGGAGGGCCTCTGACCGGGGAGCTGTTTTTT,CAWTLAGGPLTGELFF
.,TRBD2,TRBV11-2,14,TRBJ2-7,TGTGCCAGCACCCAAGGACTAGCGGGGTACGAGCAGTACTTC,CASTQGLAGYEQYF
.,.,TRBV28,17,TRBJ1-5,TGTGCCAGCAGTTCCTCGGACACGACGTTTGGCAATCAGCCCCAGCATTTT,CASSSSDTTFGNQPQHF
.,.,TRBV6-6,13,TRBJ2-7,TGTGCCAGCAGCGCCGGGACGGAGTACGAGCAGTACTTC,CASSAGTEYEQYF
.,.,TRBV5-6,11,TRBJ2-3,TGTGCCAGCAGCCGGGACCTCATTCAGTATTTT,CASSRDLIQYF
.,.,TRBV27,14,TRBJ2-2,TGTGCCAGCAGTTATCAACAGAACACCGGGGAGCTGTTTTTT,CASSYQQNTGELFF
.,TRBD1,TRBV7-8,16,TRBJ1-2,TGTGCCAGCAGCTTAGAGGAGACAGGGGTGCCCAATGGCTACACCTTC,CASSLEETGVPNGYTF
.,.,TRBV7-6,16,TRBJ2-1,TGTGCCAGCAGCGAAACGACTATAAGTTCCTACAATGAGCAGTTCTTC,CASSETTISSYNEQFF
.,.,TRBV27,13,TRBJ1-2,TGTGCCAGCATCCCCAGGGTCTCCTATGGCTACACCTTC,CASIPRVSYGYTF
.,.,TRBV7-8,15,TRBJ2-5,TGTGCCAGCAGTTCAACAGGAACAGGGCAAGAGACCCAGTACTTC,CASSSTGTGQETQYF